The 32 T cell receptor beta chains presented below share a single source sample, sequenced in a study of cytomegalovirus exposure and HLA in healthy donors. In the PCR, 60 Vbeta and 13 Jbeta primers were used. Assay: immunoSEQ multiplex PCR; the TCRdb copy retains only in-frame clones and omits some. The sample has approximately 150,000 clones, roughly 77% seen once; the top ten hold about 3.1%. The sequenced sample was PBMCs. The receptors were gathered from a man between 40 and 49 years old in good health and CMV-seronegative.

This chain uses TRBV29-1 with TRBJ2-6, with D perhaps matching TRBD1 (5 bases). The length of the CDR3 is 12 residues. CDR1 and CDR2 from the germline V gene are SQVTM and ANQGSEA. V lost 6 bases to trimming and J lost 4 bases, with 7 bases between them. The CDR3 bases are TGCAGCGTCCGACAGGGGGCCAACGTCCTGACTTTC. Its translation: CSVRQGANVLTF.

This clone was recorded a few times. The rearrangement links TRBV5-1 to TRBJ1-5; 7 bases map to TRBD1. This CDR3 comprises 15 residues. Germline values: CDR1 SGHRS, CDR2 YFSETQ. V shed 0 bases, J shed 2 bases, and the junction held 2 bases outside the gene matches. The CDR3 spells CASSLGQGRNQPQHF. The CDR3 DNA follows: TGCGCCAGCAGCTTGGGACAGGGACGCAATCAGCCCCAGCATTTT. Using reference TRBV5-1 and TRBJ1-5 for the parts outside the CDR3, the full variable domain is KAGVTQTPRYLIKTRGQQVTLSCSPISGHRSVSWYQQTPGQGLQFLFEYFSETQRNKGNFPGRFSGRQFSNSRSEMNVSTLELGDSALYLCASSLGQGRNQPQHFGDGTRLSIL.

This sequence joins TRBV11-2 and TRBJ2-5; TRBD1 aligns across 9 bases. The CDR3 runs to 16 residues. Germline V CDR1 and CDR2: SGHAT, FQNNGV. The junction had 7 bases not matched to a gene; V was cut back by 1 base and J by 4 bases. CDR3 sequence reads: CASSLVPGQGPETQYF. The CDR3 nucleotides read TGTGCCAGCAGCTTAGTACCGGGACAGGGACCAGAGACCCAGTACTTC.

The gene calls are TRBV6-1 and TRBJ1-1; D is perhaps TRBD1 (6 bases). Germline CDR1 MNHNS, CDR2 SASEGT. The CDR3 contains 14 residues. V lost 2 bases and J 3 bases, leaving 10 bases between the germline ends. The CDR3 DNA is TGTGCCAGCAGTGAACGGCAGGGGTACACTGAAGCTTTCTTT. It is translated as CASSERQGYTEAFF.

V usage is TRBV5-1 and J usage is TRBJ2-1; unclear D gene. This CDR3 region has 15 residues. Germline V gene lookup returns CDR1 SGHRS and CDR2 YFSETQ. V lost 1 base, J lost 0 bases, and 8 bases lay in between. This chain's CDR3 is CASSLQVSSYNEQFF. The CDR3 nucleotides read TGCGCCAGCAGCTTGCAGGTGAGCTCCTACAATGAGCAGTTCTTC.

The V call is TRBV5-1, the J call TRBJ1-6; tentatively, D is TRBD1 (5 bases). The germline V gene has CDR1 SGHRS and CDR2 YFSETQ. This CDR3 has 14 residues. The V end lost 3 bases, the J end lost 8 bases, and 12 bases lay between the germline ends. The CDR3 bases are TGCGCCAGCAGCTGGGGGGGAGCAGATTCACCCCTCCACTTT. Residues: CASSWGGADSPLHF.

Note on this clone: At one boundary the junction diverges from the germline segment, which might be a read error. Other DNA sequences from this sample encode an identical CDR3 as well. The V call is TRBV27, the J call TRBJ1-1; 9 nucleotides align to TRBD1. Germline V CDR1 and CDR2: MNHEY, SMNVEV (reference sequence). The CDR3 spans 14 residues. As DNA, the CDR3 is TGTGCTAGCAGTTTGAGGGGGACAGGGACTGAAGCTTTCTTT. Translation: CASSLRGTGTEAFF.

The gene calls are TRBV2 and TRBJ2-7; TRBD1 agrees at 7 bases. Germline V lookup: CDR1 SNHLY, CDR2 FYNNEI. V shed 7 bases and J 4 bases; nucleotides not matched to a gene: 10. This CDR3 is built from 14 residues. CDR3 in DNA: TGTGCCAGCACCCCAGATGGCAGGGGGTACGAGCAGTACTTC. It specifies CASTPDGRGYEQYF.

V is TRBV11-2 and J is TRBJ2-3, with D maybe TRBD1 (6 bases). Trimming removed 5 bases at V and 2 bases at J, with 11 bases between. Germline V lookup: CDR1 SGHAT, CDR2 FQNNGV. The CDR3 is made up of 14 amino acids. For the CDR3, the DNA is TGTGCCAGCAGCCTAGGACAGAACACAGATACGCAGTATTTT. This gives the protein CASSLGQNTDTQYF.

This rearrangement joins TRBV7-2 to TRBJ1-2; 9 nucleotides agree with TRBD1. The CDR3 runs 14 residues. Unmatched junction bases numbered 4, after V lost 2 bases and J lost 6 bases. Germline CDR1 reads SGHTA; CDR2 reads FQGNSA. CDR3 residues: CASSLSRQGDGYTF. The CDR3 DNA is TGTGCCAGCAGCTTATCCAGACAGGGGGATGGCTACACCTTC.

The chain links TRBV18 to TRBJ1-6; D remains ambiguous. Between the trimmed V and J ends, which lost 2 bases and 2 bases, there was a span of 7 bases. The length of the CDR3 is 15 residues. CDR1 and CDR2 (germline): KGHSH, LQKENI. This chain's CDR3 is CASSPGGPYNSPLHF. The CDR3 DNA sequence: TGTGCCAGCTCACCAGGAGGGCCCTATAATTCACCCCTCCACTTT.

This sequence joins TRBV5-1 and TRBJ1-3; D remains ambiguous. Between the trimmed V and J ends, which lost 3 bases and 0 bases, there was a span of 10 bases. Germline lookup yields CDR1 SGHRS and CDR2 YFSETQ. The CDR3 consists of 15 residues. For the CDR3, the DNA is TGCGCCAGCAGCTCTGACGGGGACTCTGGAAACACCATATATTTT. It translates to CASSSDGDSGNTIYF.

The chain combines TRBV5-8 with TRBJ2-7; D uncertain. Per germline, CDR1 SGHTS and CDR2 YDEGEE. The ends were cut back, 4 bases at V and 4 bases at J, with 15 bases in the middle. The CDR3 spans 14 residues. CDR3 region: CASSGSWVGYEQYF. Here the CDR3 DNA reads TGTGCCAGCAGCGGATCTTGGGTCGGGTACGAGCAGTACTTC.

This clone was seen a handful of times. The V call is TRBV6-1, the J call TRBJ1-1, with no clear D. Germline lookup yields CDR1 MNHNS and CDR2 SASEGT. Trimming removed 1 base from V and 3 bases from J, with 15 bases in between. The CDR3 is 16 residues long. CDR3 coding DNA: TGTGCCAGCAGTGAAGGACTGCGTGTGATGGACACTGAAGCTTTCTTT. This gives the protein CASSEGLRVMDTEAFF.

The gene calls are TRBV2 and TRBJ2-7; 8 bases fit TRBD1. After removal of 6 bases from V and 2 bases from J, the junction contained 9 bases not matched to a gene. Germline loops: CDR1 SNHLY, CDR2 FYNNEI. The CDR3 has 15 residues. CDR3 DNA: TGTGCCAGCAGGACGGACAGGGAGAGGCCCTACGAGCAGTACTTC. Protein sequence: CASRTDRERPYEQYF.

For the CDR3, the DNA is TGTGCCAGCAGCCCAGGTGTCCAAATGAACACTGAAGCTTTCTTT. It encodes CASSPGVQMNTEAFF. The chain recombines TRBV7-8 with TRBJ1-1; D is undetermined. CDR3 length: 15 amino acids. The V gene's germline CDR1 is SGHVS and CDR2 FQNEAQ. The germline V and J ends were trimmed by 5 bases and 0 bases, with 13 bases remaining between them. The full variable domain, in which reference TRBV7-8 and TRBJ1-1 provide the parts outside the CDR3, is GAGVSQSPRYKVAKRGQDVALRCDPISGHVSLFWYQQALGQGPEFLTYFQNEAQLDKSGLPSDRFFAERPEGSVSTLKIQRTQQEDSAVYLCASSPGVQMNTEAFFGQGTRLTVV.

The J gene is TRBJ1-2, the V gene TRBV29-1, with a tentative D call TRBD1 (5 bases). CDR3 length: 14 residues. The germline V and J ends were trimmed by 3 bases and 8 bases, with 19 bases remaining between them. CDR1 is SQVTM, CDR2 ANQGSEA, per germline. Here the CDR3 reads CSVDSHQGSRGYTF. CDR3 bases: TGCAGCGTTGACTCCCACCAGGGATCTCGGGGCTACACCTTC.

The chain joins TRBV11-3 to TRBJ2-2; 9 bases line up with TRBD1. CDR3 size: 14 residues. Per germline, CDR1 SGHNT and CDR2 YENEEA. V gave up 7 bases and J gave up 3 bases; unmatched junction bases: 3. The CDR3 nucleotides are TGTGCCAGCACCCGGACAGGGGACACCGGGGAGCTGTTTTTT. It translates to CASTRTGDTGELFF.

This clone was recorded once. This chain joins TRBV6-5 and TRBJ1-3; no clear D gene. Looked up from germline, CDR1 is MNHEY and CDR2 is SVGAGI. V shed 0 bases and J shed 2 bases, with 5 bases lying between them. The CDR3 is 14 residues long. The chain's CDR3 is CASSYSRAGNTIYF. CDR3 sequence (DNA): TGTGCCAGCAGTTACTCGAGGGCTGGAAACACCATATATTTT.

This clone came up once. The CDR3 reads CASSLRGYGYTF. In DNA, the CDR3 is TGTGCCAGCAGCCTTAGGGGCTATGGCTACACCTTC. The V and J genes are TRBV4-2 and TRBJ1-2; D may be TRBD1 (5 bases). V lost 4 bases, J lost 4 bases, and 7 bases lay in between. The CDR3 is made up of 12 amino acids. Germline loops: CDR1 LGHNA, CDR2 YNFKEQ.

This clone was seen only once. The chain joins TRBV4-1 to TRBJ2-5; 7 bases align to TRBD2. This CDR3 has 14 amino acids. Per the germline V gene, CDR1 is MGHRA and CDR2 is YSYEKL. Losses at the gene ends were 4 bases for V and 4 bases for J; bases not matched to a gene: 6. The DNA of the CDR3 is TGCGCCAGCAGCCCCTTTTCGGGGGGAGAGACCCAGTACTTC. Protein: CASSPFSGGETQYF.

The V and J genes are TRBV5-1 and TRBJ2-5; TRBD2 might be the D (6 bases). The V gene lost 3 bases and the J gene lost 5 bases, with 14 bases spanning the gap. CDR1 and CDR2 from the germline V gene are SGHRS and YFSETQ. The CDR3 extends over 14 amino acids. The CDR3 nucleotides read TGCGCCAGCAGCTCCGGGACTTTCAGGGAGACCCAGTACTTC. Its protein product is CASSSGTFRETQYF. The variable domain in full, completed from reference TRBV5-1 and TRBJ2-5, reads KAGVTQTPRYLIKTRGQQVTLSCSPISGHRSVSWYQQTPGQGLQFLFEYFSETQRNKGNFPGRFSGRQFSNSRSEMNVSTLELGDSALYLCASSSGTFRETQYFGPGTRLLVL.

This clone came up a few times. The gene calls are TRBV6-5 and TRBJ2-5; a possible D gene is TRBD1 (6 bases). The germline V gene encodes CDR1 MNHEY and CDR2 SVGAGI. This CDR3 has 14 residues. Trimming pared 5 bases from V and 5 bases from J, leaving 15 bases between. CDR3 sequence reads: CASSKAGVSETQYF. The CDR3 bases are TGTGCCAGCAGTAAGGCAGGGGTCTCGGAGACCCAGTACTTC.

The J gene is TRBJ1-1, the V gene TRBV6-5; 8 nucleotides line up with TRBD1. CDR1 and CDR2 (germline): MNHEY, SVGAGI. This CDR3 is 12 amino acids long. The J segment lost 8 bases and the V segment lost 4 bases, leaving 3 bases of the junction unmatched. The CDR3 DNA sequence: TGTGCCAGCAGTTCCTGGACAGGGGAAGCTTTCTTT. Translation: CASSSWTGEAFF.

The CDR3 bases are TGTGCCAGCTCACCAGAGCGCAATCAGCCCCAGCATTTT. Protein sequence: CASSPERNQPQHF. V is TRBV18 and J is TRBJ1-5; no reliable D call. V was shortened by 2 bases and J by 2 bases, with 4 bases between the two germline ends. Germline V gene sequence: CDR1 KGHSH, CDR2 LQKENI. The CDR3 is made up of 13 amino acids.

With regard to this clone: The same CDR3 is also encoded by other DNA sequences in this sample. The CDR3, as DNA: TGTGCCAGCAGCGTCCAGGGGGTATCCGATACGCAGTATTTT. Protein: CASSVQGVSDTQYF. The J gene is TRBJ2-3, the V gene TRBV9; TRBD1 aligns across 7 bases. CDR3 length equals 14 residues. Germline V CDR1 and CDR2: SGDLS, YYNGEE. J lost 6 bases, V lost 2 bases, and 6 bases had no gene match. Based on the CDR3 plus reference TRBV9 and TRBJ2-3, the full variable domain is DSGVTQTPKHLITATGQRVTLRCSPRSGDLSVYWYQQSLDQGLQFLIQYYNGEERAKGNILERFSAQQFPDLHSELNLSSLELGDSALYFCASSVQGVSDTQYFGPGTRLTVL.

The V gene is TRBV28, the J gene TRBJ2-7; tentative D call: TRBD2 (7 bases). Trimming stripped 7 bases from V and 4 bases from J, with 17 bases between. The V gene's germline CDR1 is MDHEN and CDR2 SYDVKM. This CDR3 is built from 14 residues. The CDR3 DNA follows: TGTGCCAGCAAATCAATCGGGGGGCTGTACGAGCAGTACTTC. Translated: CASKSIGGLYEQYF.

V usage is TRBV7-3 and J usage is TRBJ2-3; the match to TRBD2 covers 8 bases. This CDR3 has 14 residues. Germline trimming cut 5 bases from V and 6 bases from J; bases unmatched to any gene: 7. Germline lookup yields CDR1 SGHTA and CDR2 FQGTGA. The CDR3 DNA reads as TGTGCCAGCAGCCAGCAGTCGGGGGGGGATACGCAGTATTTT. Protein product: CASSQQSGGDTQYF.

The CDR3 region has the DNA TGTGCCAGCAGCTTCAACAGGGGGCAAGAGACCCAGTACTTC. It yields the protein CASSFNRGQETQYF. The rearrangement uses TRBV7-2 and TRBJ2-5, with TRBD1 identical over 8 bases. Germline V gene sequence: CDR1 SGHTA, CDR2 FQGNSA. The CDR3 is 14 residues long. V shed 3 bases, J shed 2 bases, and the junction held 2 bases outside the gene matches. Variable domain in full (rest from reference TRBV7-2 and TRBJ2-5): GAGVSQSPSNKVTEKGKDVELRCDPISGHTALYWYRQSLGQGLEFLIYFQGNSAPDKSGLPSDRFSAERTGGSVSTLTIQRTQQEDSAVYLCASSFNRGQETQYFGPGTRLLVL.

The CDR3 DNA sequence: TGTGCCAGTACCAGATCAGACAGACCCTCTGGAAACACCATATATTTT. Protein sequence: CASTRSDRPSGNTIYF. The genes are TRBV19 and TRBJ1-3, with a possible D match to TRBD1 (5 bases). CDR1 is LNHDA, CDR2 SQIVND, per germline (reference sequence). CDR3 length equals 16 residues. The V end lost 7 bases, the J end lost 0 bases, and 16 bases lay between the germline ends.

The J gene is TRBJ2-2, the V gene TRBV21-1; no DNA check was done on the table's D call, TRBD2. TRBV21-1 is termed a pseudogene. The CDR3 spans 18 residues. This CDR3 is CASSKGAQQEGSTGELFF. CDR3 DNA: TGTGCCAGCAGCAAAGGAGCACAGCAGGAGGGTAGCACCGGGGAGCTGTTTTTT.

This clone was observed a single time. This chain links TRBV19 with TRBJ1-5; D remains unclear. V lost 5 bases and J 3 bases, leaving 5 bases between the germline ends. This CDR3 is 12 amino acids long. Germline V gene data show CDR1 as LNHDA and CDR2 as SQIVND (reference sequence). DNA for the CDR3: TGTGCCAGTAGTCCCCACAATCAGCCCCAGCATTTT. Translating it yields CASSPHNQPQHF. Combining the CDR3 with reference TRBV19 and TRBJ1-5 gives the whole variable domain DGGITQSPKYLFRKEGQNVTLSCEQNLNHDAMYWYRQDPGQGLRLIYYSQIVNDFQKGDIAEGYSVSREKKESFPLTVTSAQKNPTAFYLCASSPHNQPQHFGDGTRLSIL.